This T cell receptor beta chain was found in a study of CD8 T cells in ankylosing spondylitis. Study-wide results and caveats: Characteristic of ankylosing spondylitis blood, it appeared, was a TCR beta motif comprising eight highly homologous variants.

MiXCR was run by TCRdb on the 5' RACE reads, yielding one entry per CDR3 protein. The sample consists of over 200,000 distinct CDR3 sequences, about 17% of them appearing once. CDR1 and CDR2 (germline): MDHEN, SYDVKM. CDR3 length: 15 residues. V lost 3 bases and J 7 bases, leaving 15 bases between the germline ends. This clonotype was seen only a few times. Its antigen is unknown. Sequenced input: blood, either unsorted or a sorted T cell fraction (not recorded which). V and J are TRBV28 and TRBJ1-4; no clear D gene. This receptor was taken from a male donor with ankylosing spondylitis. The CDR3 DNA is TGTGCCAGCAGTTTGCGTTCGGGAGTGGTTGAAAAACTGTTTTTT. Residues: CASSLRSGVVEKLFF. Using reference TRBV28 and TRBJ1-4 for the parts outside the CDR3, the full variable domain is DVKVTQSSRYLVKRTGEKVFLECVQDMDHENMFWYRQDPGLGLRLIYFSYDVKMKEKGDIPEGYSVSREKKERFSLILESASTNQTSMYLCASSLRSGVVEKLFFGSGTQLSVL.